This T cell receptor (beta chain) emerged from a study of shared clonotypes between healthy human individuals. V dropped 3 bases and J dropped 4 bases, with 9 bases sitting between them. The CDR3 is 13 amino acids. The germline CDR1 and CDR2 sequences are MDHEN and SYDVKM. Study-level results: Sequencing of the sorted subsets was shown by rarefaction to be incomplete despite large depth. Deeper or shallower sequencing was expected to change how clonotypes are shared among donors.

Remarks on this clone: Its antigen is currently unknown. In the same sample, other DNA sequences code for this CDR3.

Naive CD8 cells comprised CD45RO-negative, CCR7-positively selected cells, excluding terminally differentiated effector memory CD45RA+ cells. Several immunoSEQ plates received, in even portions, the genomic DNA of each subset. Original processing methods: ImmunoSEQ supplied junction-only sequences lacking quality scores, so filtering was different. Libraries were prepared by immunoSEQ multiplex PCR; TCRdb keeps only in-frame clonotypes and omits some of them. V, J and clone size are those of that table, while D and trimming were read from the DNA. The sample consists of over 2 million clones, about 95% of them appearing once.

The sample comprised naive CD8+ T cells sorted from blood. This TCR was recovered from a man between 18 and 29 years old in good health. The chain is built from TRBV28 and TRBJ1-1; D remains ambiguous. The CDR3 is CASSFGEGTEAFF. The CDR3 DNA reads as TGTGCCAGCAGTTTCGGGGAGGGCACTGAAGCTTTCTTT.